The clone carrying this T cell receptor beta chain was recorded once. This specimen comes from a study of blood T cell repertoires in COVID-19. Participant ages covered 18 to 89 years across approximately 25 US areas. CDR1 and CDR2 from the germline V gene are LGHNA and YNFKEQ. Trimming stripped 0 bases from V and 3 bases from J, with 24 bases between. The CDR3 covers 19 residues. In the source study's methods: Nucleated cell counts were estimated from reference gene primer amplification. Sequencing used immunoSEQ multiplex PCR; TCRdb keeps in-frame clones, though not all of them. V and J calls and clone size follow that table, whereas D and trimming were derived from the DNA. This table holds some 310,000 clones, approximately 89% found once.

The V call is TRBV4-2, the J call TRBJ2-7; possible D gene TRBD1, 5 bases. The sequence was obtained from a young woman who had recovered from COVID-19. The specimen was PBMCs or T cells enriched from blood (not recorded which). The DNA of the CDR3 is TGTGCCAGCAGCCAAGATTCTCCCGGCCCAGGCAGGGCCCTCTACGAGCAGTACTTC. This encodes CASSQDSPGPGRALYEQYF.